The 9 T cell receptor beta chains listed next were all sequenced from one sample in a study of blood T cell repertoires in COVID-19. TCRdb's copy holds only in-frame clones and misses some; the assay was immunoSEQ multiplex PCR. Of approximately 290,000 clones detected, 89% appear once; the ten largest clones hold approximately 13%. The sample comprised peripheral blood. These TCRs come from a woman aged 60-75 years with acute or convalescent COVID-19.

The chain combines TRBV19 with TRBJ2-1, with D unresolved. The CDR3 has 15 amino acids. Between the trimmed V and J ends, which lost 0 bases and 3 bases, there was a span of 9 bases. CDR1 is LNHDA, CDR2 SQIVND, per germline (reference sequence). CDR3 nucleotides: TGTGCCAGTAGTATAGACGCGCCGGGCTACAATGAGCAGTTCTTC. This codes for CASSIDAPGYNEQFF.

V and J are TRBV6-1 and TRBJ2-3; 9 nucleotides line up with TRBD1. Losses at the gene ends were 2 bases for V and 6 bases for J; bases not matched to a gene: 6. CDR3 length equals 15 residues. Germline CDR1 is MNHNS and CDR2 is SASEGT. CDR3: CASSEIQGAPDTQYF. CDR3 sequence (DNA): TGTGCCAGCAGTGAAATACAGGGGGCGCCGGATACGCAGTATTTT.

The chain joins TRBV5-4 to TRBJ2-5; TRBD1 agrees at 10 bases. The CDR3 length is 17 residues. The junction had 13 bases not matched to a gene; V was cut back by 4 bases and J by 4 bases. Germline values: CDR1 SGHNT, CDR2 YYREEE (reference sequence). CDR3 DNA: TGTGCCAGCAGCGTTAAAATAGGGACAGGGGTAGGAGAGACCCAGTACTTC. It specifies CASSVKIGTGVGETQYF.

The chain carries TRBV3-1 (or the pseudogene TRBV3-2) and TRBJ2-2, with D perhaps matching TRBD2 (5 bases). V lost 1 base and J lost 1, with 16 bases in between. Germline values: CDR1 LGHDT, CDR2 YNNKEL (reference sequence). This CDR3 is built from 18 residues. DNA of the CDR3: TGTGCCAGCAGCCAAGGACTACTACATACCGAGAACACCGGGGAGCTGTTTTTT. It yields the protein CASSQGLLHTENTGELFF.

The chain carries TRBV28 and TRBJ1-4, with 9 bases aligning to TRBD1. Germline V lookup: CDR1 MDHEN, CDR2 SYDVKM. J was trimmed by 4 bases and V by 5 bases; bases with no gene match: 5. This CDR3 contains 15 residues. In DNA form, the CDR3 reads TGTGCCAGCAGTCCCGGGACAGGGAGTAATGAAAAACTGTTTTTT. This encodes CASSPGTGSNEKLFF.

The gene calls are TRBV20-1 and TRBJ2-3, with 13 nucleotides matching TRBD2. Germline values: CDR1 DFQATT, CDR2 SNEGSKA (reference sequence). The CDR3 sequence is 18 residues long. V dropped 3 bases and J dropped 0; count of bases not matched to a gene: 9. The DNA for the CDR3 is TGCAGTGCTAGTGGAGGGACTAGCGGGGTCTCCAGCACAGATACGCAGTATTTT. Amino acids: CSASGGTSGVSSTDTQYF.

The gene calls are TRBV7-9 and TRBJ1-2; 8 nucleotides line up with TRBD1. The germline V gene has CDR1 SEHNR and CDR2 FQNEAQ (reference sequence). The CDR3 extends over 15 amino acids. Trimming took 5 bases from V and 1 from J; bases not matched to a gene: 6. CDR3 protein: CASSLGQGNNYGYTF. Written as DNA, the CDR3 is TGTGCCAGCAGCCTAGGACAGGGTAATAACTATGGCTACACCTTC.

The CDR3 bases are TGTGCCAGCAGTATCGGGAAAAGGGTCGATTCACCCCTCCACTTT. Its protein is CASSIGKRVDSPLHF. The chain employs TRBV6-2 or TRBV6-3 and TRBJ1-6; D remains unclear. Germline V gene data show CDR1 as MNHEY and CDR2 as SVGEGT. V was shortened by 5 bases and J by 8 bases, with 16 bases between the two germline ends. This CDR3 region has 15 residues.

This clone has only one observation. The chain couples TRBV27 to TRBJ1-3; TRBD1 aligns across 7 bases. V shed 5 bases, J shed 2 bases, and the junction held 9 bases outside the gene matches. The CDR3 has 16 amino acids. Germline lookup yields CDR1 MNHEY and CDR2 SMNVEV (reference sequence). The CDR3 bases are TGTGCCAGCAGTACGACTAGACAGGGCGCTGGAAACACCATATATTTT. Its protein product is CASSTTRQGAGNTIYF.